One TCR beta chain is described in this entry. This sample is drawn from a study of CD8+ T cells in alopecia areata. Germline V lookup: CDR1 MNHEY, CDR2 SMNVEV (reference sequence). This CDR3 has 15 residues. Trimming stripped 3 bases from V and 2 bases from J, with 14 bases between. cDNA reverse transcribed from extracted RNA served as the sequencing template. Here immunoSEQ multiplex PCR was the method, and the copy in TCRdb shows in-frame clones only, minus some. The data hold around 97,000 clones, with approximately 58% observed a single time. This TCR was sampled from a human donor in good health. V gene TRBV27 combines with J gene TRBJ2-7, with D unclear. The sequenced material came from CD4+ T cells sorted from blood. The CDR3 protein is CASSLAPLRPYEQYF. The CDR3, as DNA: TGTGCCAGCAGTTTGGCACCTCTTCGCCCCTACGAGCAGTACTTC.